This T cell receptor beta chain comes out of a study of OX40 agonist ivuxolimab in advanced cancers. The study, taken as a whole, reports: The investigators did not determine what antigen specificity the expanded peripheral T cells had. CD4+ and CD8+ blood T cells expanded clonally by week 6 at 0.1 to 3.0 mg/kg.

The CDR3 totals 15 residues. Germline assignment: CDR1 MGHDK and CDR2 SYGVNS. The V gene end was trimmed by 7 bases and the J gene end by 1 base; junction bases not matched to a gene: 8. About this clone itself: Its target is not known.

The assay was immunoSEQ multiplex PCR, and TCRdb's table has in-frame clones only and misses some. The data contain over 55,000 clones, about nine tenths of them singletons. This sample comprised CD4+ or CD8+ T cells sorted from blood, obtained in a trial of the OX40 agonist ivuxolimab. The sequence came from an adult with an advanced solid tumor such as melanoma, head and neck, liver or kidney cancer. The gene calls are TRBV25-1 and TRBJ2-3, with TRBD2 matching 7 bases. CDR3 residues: CASTLRGRGTDTQYF. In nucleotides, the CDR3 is TGTGCCAGCACCCTTCGGGGGAGGGGCACAGATACGCAGTATTTT.